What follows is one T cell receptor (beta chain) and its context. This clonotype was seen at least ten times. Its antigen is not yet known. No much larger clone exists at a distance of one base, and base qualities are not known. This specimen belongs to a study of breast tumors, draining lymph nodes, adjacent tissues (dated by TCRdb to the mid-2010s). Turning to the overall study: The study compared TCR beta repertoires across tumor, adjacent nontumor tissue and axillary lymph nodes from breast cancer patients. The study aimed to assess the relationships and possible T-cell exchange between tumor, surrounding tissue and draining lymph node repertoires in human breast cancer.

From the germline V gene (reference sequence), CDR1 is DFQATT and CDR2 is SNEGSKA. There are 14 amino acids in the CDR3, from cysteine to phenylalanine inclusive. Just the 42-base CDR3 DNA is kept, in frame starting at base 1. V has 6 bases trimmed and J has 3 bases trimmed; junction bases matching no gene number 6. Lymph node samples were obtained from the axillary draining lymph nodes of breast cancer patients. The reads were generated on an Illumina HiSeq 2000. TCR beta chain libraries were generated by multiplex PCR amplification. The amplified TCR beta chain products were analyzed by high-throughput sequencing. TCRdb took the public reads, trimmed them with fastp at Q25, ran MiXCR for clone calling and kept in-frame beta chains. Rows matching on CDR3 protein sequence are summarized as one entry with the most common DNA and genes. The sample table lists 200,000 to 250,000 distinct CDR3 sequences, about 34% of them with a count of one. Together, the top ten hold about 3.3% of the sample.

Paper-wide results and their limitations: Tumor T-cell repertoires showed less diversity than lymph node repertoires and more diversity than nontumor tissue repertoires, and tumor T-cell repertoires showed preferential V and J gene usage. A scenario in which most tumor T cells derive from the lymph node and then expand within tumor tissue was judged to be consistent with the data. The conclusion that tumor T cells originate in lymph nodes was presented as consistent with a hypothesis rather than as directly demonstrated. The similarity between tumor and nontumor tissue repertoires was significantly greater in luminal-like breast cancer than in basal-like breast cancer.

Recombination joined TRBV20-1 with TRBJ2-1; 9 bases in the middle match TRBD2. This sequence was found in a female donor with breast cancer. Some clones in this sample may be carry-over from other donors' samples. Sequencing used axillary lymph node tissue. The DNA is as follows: TGCAGTGCGGGGTCTAGCGGGAACTACAATGAGCAGTTCTTC. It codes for CSAGSSGNYNEQFF.